These 18 T cell receptor beta chains originate from one sample sequenced in a study of identical twins. TCRdb redid the calling of the 5' RACE reads with MiXCR, one entry per CDR3 protein. The top ten clones hold 0.75% to 1% of a sample with about 720,000 distinct CDR3 sequences, about 9.4% of them seen once. The same sample was also used in a study of yellow fever vaccine responses in identical twins.

The sequencing sample was made of PBMCs. The receptors stem from a woman under 30 in good health.

This clonotype was detected a few times. The chain joins TRBV19 to TRBJ2-1; possibly TRBD2 for D (5 bases). In germline, CDR1 is LNHDA, CDR2 SQIVND (reference sequence). This CDR3 has 16 amino acids. Trimming left V 5 bases short and J 0 bases short, with 14 bases between. CDR3 DNA sequence: TGTGCCAGTAGTCCCGTCGGAGGTTTCTCCTACAATGAGCAGTTCTTC. Its protein is CASSPVGGFSYNEQFF. Variable domain in full (rest from reference TRBV19 and TRBJ2-1): DGGITQSPKYLFRKEGQNVTLSCEQNLNHDAMYWYRQDPGQGLRLIYYSQIVNDFQKGDIAEGYSVSREKKESFPLTVTSAQKNPTAFYLCASSPVGGFSYNEQFFGPGTRLTVL.

The table lists this clonotype with many counts. The chain joins TRBV6-1 to TRBJ1-6; 9 positions agree with TRBD1. The CDR3 is 14 residues long. CDR1 and CDR2 (germline): MNHNS, SASEGT. The junction had 0 bases not matched to a gene; V was cut back by 6 bases and J by 3 bases. The CDR3, as DNA: TGTGCCAGCAGGACAGGGGGCTATAATTCACCCCTCCACTTT. Translation: CASRTGGYNSPLHF.

This clonotype was picked up many times. CDR3 in DNA: TGTGCCAGCAGCCTGGGGACAGACTATTACAATGAGCAGTTCTTC. The encoded protein is CASSLGTDYYNEQFF. J is TRBJ2-1 and V is TRBV9, with TRBD1 matching over 7 bases. From germline, CDR1 is SGDLS and CDR2 YYNGEE. V gave up 4 bases and J gave up 4 bases; unmatched junction bases: 8. The CDR3 has 15 amino acids. The variable domain in full, completed from reference TRBV9 and TRBJ2-1, reads DSGVTQTPKHLITATGQRVTLRCSPRSGDLSVYWYQQSLDQGLQFLIQYYNGEERAKGNILERFSAQQFPDLHSELNLSSLELGDSALYFCASSLGTDYYNEQFFGPGTRLTVL.

This clonotype showed up just a few times. The chain combines TRBV3-1 with TRBJ2-7; weak D call: TRBD2 (6 bases). CDR1 is LGHDT, CDR2 YNNKEL, per germline (reference sequence). The CDR3 is made up of 15 amino acids. The V end was cut by 4 bases, the J end by 5 bases, with 18 bases between. The CDR3 nucleotides read TGTGCCAGCAGCCGCCGCCGGGGGAGTTTCCACGAGCAGTACTTC. Translation gives CASSRRRGSFHEQYF.

This clonotype was observed many times. This rearrangement joins TRBV6-1 to TRBJ2-7; 7 bases map to TRBD1. Germline CDR1 reads MNHNS; CDR2 reads SASEGT. The CDR3 has 13 residues. The V gene end was trimmed by 8 bases and the J gene end by 2 bases; junction bases not matched to a gene: 6. Written as DNA, the CDR3 is TGTGCCAGCCGGGACAGCCTGACCTACGAGCAGTACTTC. Translating gives CASRDSLTYEQYF.

This clonotype has a count of ten or more. The chain links TRBV10-2 to TRBJ2-3; 7 bases align to TRBD1. The CDR3 spans 14 residues. The germline V gene has CDR1 WSHSY and CDR2 SAAADI. V lost 6 bases and J lost 0; bases outside the gene matches: 3. The DNA for the CDR3 is TGCGCCAGCAGGGAGACAGGGAGCACAGATACGCAGTATTTT. This sequence encodes CASRETGSTDTQYF.

This clonotype has more than one count but fewer than ten. The chain joins TRBV5-1 to TRBJ2-7; 12 bases fit TRBD2. The V and J ends lost 8 bases and 4 bases, in that order; junction bases with no gene match: 22. The CDR3 has 19 amino acids. Germline V gene data show CDR1 as SGHRS and CDR2 as YFSETQ. The CDR3 region has the DNA TGCGCCAGTAAGACTAGCGGGAGTATAAATTCAATCGGAAAATACGAGCAGTACTTC. This sequence encodes CASKTSGSINSIGKYEQYF.

The sample holds many counts of this clonotype. The chain employs TRBV7-8 and TRBJ2-3; no clear D. CDR1 is SGHVS, CDR2 FQNEAQ, per germline. V lost 3 bases and J 1 base, leaving 5 bases between the germline ends. This CDR3 contains 13 residues. The CDR3 nucleotides are TGTGCCAGCAGCTTTGAGCGCACAGATACGCAGTATTTT. Translating it yields CASSFERTDTQYF.

This clonotype was found many times. J is TRBJ2-1 and V is TRBV10-3; 8 bases are shared with TRBD1. The CDR3 is made up of 15 amino acids. V shed 0 bases and J 9 bases; nucleotides not matched to a gene: 7. CDR1 and CDR2 from the germline V gene are ENHRY and SYGVKD. In DNA, the CDR3 is TGTGCCATCAGTGAGTCTGGACAGGGTTTGGGTGAGCAGTTCTTC. Protein product: CAISESGQGLGEQFF.

This clonotype has ten or more counts. The rearrangement uses TRBV5-1 and TRBJ2-6; TRBD1 is a possible D gene (6 bases). There are 19 residues in the CDR3. V gave up 3 bases and J gave up 0 bases, with 19 bases separating them. The germline gives CDR1 SGHRS, CDR2 YFSETQ. Here the CDR3 reads CASSSIGKGHNSGANVLTF. The CDR3 nucleotides are TGCGCCAGCAGCTCGATAGGAAAGGGACACAACTCTGGGGCCAACGTCCTGACTTTC.

The rearrangement links TRBV11-1 to TRBJ2-6; 12 bases fit TRBD2. This CDR3 has 19 amino acids. The trim removed 2 bases at V and 1 base at J, leaving 6 bases unmatched. Germline CDR1 is SGHAT and CDR2 is FQDESV (reference sequence). In nucleotides, the CDR3 is TGTGCCAGCAGCTTAAGTTCTAGCGGGAGGGTATCTGGGGCCAACGTCCTGACTTTC. Amino acids: CASSLSSSGRVSGANVLTF.

The table lists this clonotype with a few counts. V and J are TRBV14 and TRBJ2-5; D ambiguous. CDR1 is SGHDN and CDR2 is FVKESK in the germline V gene. The CDR3 covers 12 residues. Trimming removed 0 bases from V and 12 bases from J, with 11 bases in between. The chain's CDR3 is CASSQDSGPEYF. The CDR3 DNA sequence: TGTGCCAGCAGCCAAGATAGTGGCCCCGAGTACTTC.

The rearrangement joins TRBV12-3 or TRBV12-4 to TRBJ1-3, with 8 bases aligning to TRBD1. V dropped 10 bases and J dropped 4; count of bases not matched to a gene: 3. The length of the CDR3 is 12 residues. CDR3 protein: CANRDRGNTIYF. CDR3 in DNA: TGTGCCAACCGGGACAGGGGAAACACCATATATTTT.

The V gene is TRBV3-1, the J gene TRBJ1-5; possibly TRBD1 for D (5 bases). Trimming stripped 2 bases from V and 1 base from J, with 9 bases between. The CDR3 spans 15 residues. Germline CDR1 and CDR2: LGHDT and YNNKEL (reference sequence). The CDR3 DNA reads as TGTGCCAGCAGCCAAAACCGGGACAGCAATCAGCCCCAGCATTTT. It specifies CASSQNRDSNQPQHF. Full variable domain (rest looked up from reference TRBV3-1 and TRBJ1-5): DTAVSQTPKYLVTQMGNDKSIKCEQNLGHDTMYWYKQDSKKFLKIMFSYNNKELIINETVPNRFSPKSPDKAHLNLHINSLELGDSAVYFCASSQNRDSNQPQHFGDGTRLSIL.

The chain uses TRBV15 and TRBJ2-7; D assignment may be TRBD1 or TRBD2 (5 bases each). In germline, CDR1 is LNHNV, CDR2 YYDKDF (reference sequence). V was clipped by 3 bases and J by 3 bases, with 9 bases between them. The length of the CDR3 is 13 residues. This CDR3 reads CATSSQRGYEQYF. CDR3 bases: TGTGCCACCAGCAGCCAGAGGGGCTACGAGCAGTACTTC.

This clonotype was picked up a small number of times. The chain links TRBV6-5 to TRBJ2-7; 13 nucleotides match TRBD2. With V trimmed by 2 bases and J by 5 bases, 0 bases remained unmatched. CDR1 is MNHEY and CDR2 is SVGAGI in the germline V gene. CDR3 length equals 14 residues. CDR3 nucleotide sequence: TGTGCCAGCAGTTACGGGACTAGCGGGGACGAGCAGTACTTC. It codes for CASSYGTSGDEQYF.

The V call is TRBV12-3 or TRBV12-4, the J call TRBJ1-1; D gene ambiguous. CDR3 length equals 8 residues. Trimming removed 6 bases at V and 12 bases at J, with 5 bases between. CDR3 DNA: TGTGCCAGCAGCTTCCCTTTCTTT. Translated: CASSFPFF.

The chain uses TRBV28 and TRBJ1-2, with 9 positions matching TRBD1. Germline CDR1 is MDHEN and CDR2 is SYDVKM. The CDR3 contains 16 residues. Unmatched junction bases numbered 8, after V lost 5 bases and J lost 1 base. CDR3: CASSPDRDRVNYGYTF. CDR3 DNA: TGTGCCAGCAGTCCCGACCGGGACAGGGTTAACTATGGCTACACCTTC.